Listed here are 20 T cell receptor beta chains from one sample, sequenced in a study of T-cell memory formation after mild COVID-19. Each CDR3 protein is one row after TCRdb ran MiXCR on the 5' RACE reads. The data contain about 200,000 distinct CDR3 sequences, about a sixth of them seen just once; the ten biggest clones take up around 2.4%. Sequenced: PBMCs or a T cell subset sorted from them (not recorded which). These receptors originate from an adult woman who had mild COVID-19 (a few samples of this study predate the infection). Cell type and time point are not known.

The chain is built from TRBV12-3 or TRBV12-4 and TRBJ1-1; TRBD1 matches at 7 bases. CDR3 size: 15 residues. V was clipped by 5 bases and J by 1 base; unmatched bases: 7. In DNA, the CDR3 is TGTGCCAGCAGTCTAGGGGGCGCGGGGAACACTGAAGCTTTCTTT. Residues: CASSLGGAGNTEAFF.

This clonotype was detected only a few times. This rearrangement joins TRBV11-2 to TRBJ2-7; either TRBD1 or TRBD2 may supply D (5 bases each). The germline gives CDR1 SGHAT, CDR2 FQNNGV. This CDR3 has 15 residues. Trimming cost V 5 bases and J 2 bases, with 16 bases left between them. The CDR3 nucleotides read TGTGCCAGCAGCGCCCTAAAATGGGACCCCTACGAGCAGTACTTC. Translating gives CASSALKWDPYEQYF.

Ten or more counts support this clonotype. This chain uses TRBV9 with TRBJ2-3; D possibly corresponds to TRBD1 (5 bases). The CDR3 spans 13 residues. V dropped 2 bases and J dropped 3 bases, with 7 bases sitting between them. CDR1 is SGDLS and CDR2 is YYNGEE in the germline V gene. The CDR3 nucleotides are TGTGCCAGCAGCGTGAGGACAACAGATACGCAGTATTTT. It encodes CASSVRTTDTQYF.

This clonotype was found many times. This chain uses TRBV7-9 with TRBJ2-1; TRBD1 might be the D (5 bases). V lost 5 bases and J 13 bases, leaving 9 bases between the germline ends. From germline, CDR1 is SEHNR and CDR2 FQNEAQ (reference sequence). The CDR3 is 10 amino acids. In DNA form, the CDR3 reads TGTGCCAGCAGCCCACAGGACCAGTTCTTC. It specifies CASSPQDQFF.

This clonotype was detected once. The chain employs TRBV10-3 and TRBJ2-7; D tentatively fits TRBD1 or TRBD2 (5 bases each). CDR1 is ENHRY, CDR2 SYGVKD, per germline. V was trimmed by 11 bases and J by 2 bases, leaving 13 bases between them. The CDR3 length is 12 residues. CDR3: CALAMGAYEQYF. CDR3 DNA sequence: TGTGCCCTCGCTATGGGGGCCTACGAGCAGTACTTC.

V is TRBV2 and J is TRBJ2-7; D possibly corresponds to TRBD1 (5 bases). CDR3 length: 14 amino acids. Germline lookup yields CDR1 SNHLY and CDR2 FYNNEI. With 4 bases removed from V and 6 bases from J, the gap between germline ends came to 16 bases. As DNA, the CDR3 is TGTGCCAGCAGTGTTAACAGGTTCAGCTCCGAGCAGTACTTC. Translation: CASSVNRFSSEQYF.

This clonotype was seen repeatedly, ten times or more. One end of the junction does not line up with germline, which may come from a read error. The chain carries TRBV5-1 and TRBJ1-2; no clear D gene. CDR3 length: 13 amino acids. CDR1 is SGHRS and CDR2 is YFSETQ in the germline V gene. Here the CDR3 reads CASSPDGNYGYTF. The CDR3 coding sequence is TGTGCCAGCAGCCCGGACGGAAACTATGGCTACACCTTC.

V and J are TRBV11-2 and TRBJ1-1; 7 nucleotides line up with TRBD1. Germline CDR1 reads SGHAT; CDR2 reads FQNNGV. V trimming: 4 bases; J trimming: 9 bases; junction bases outside the gene matches: 32. This CDR3 spans 21 amino acids. The CDR3 sequence is CASSSHKQGFKTGGPPGKAFF. For the CDR3, the DNA is TGTGCCAGCAGCTCCCACAAACAGGGGTTCAAAACTGGGGGCCCACCTGGGAAAGCTTTCTTT.

CDR3 nucleotides: TGCGCCAGCAGCACTCCATCCTACGAGCAGTACTTC. Protein product: CASSTPSYEQYF. The gene calls are TRBV5-1 and TRBJ2-7; D ambiguous. The germline gives CDR1 SGHRS, CDR2 YFSETQ. The CDR3 totals 12 residues. V gave up 4 bases and J gave up 1 base, with 6 bases separating them.

The J gene is TRBJ2-2, the V gene TRBV6-1; D is unclear. Per germline, CDR1 MNHNS and CDR2 SASEGT. Trimming stripped 6 bases from V and 7 bases from J, with 12 bases between. The CDR3 contains 13 residues. The CDR3 loop reads CASSLQTGGELFF. In DNA form, the CDR3 reads TGTGCCAGCAGCCTGCAAACCGGCGGGGAGCTGTTTTTT.

The chain combines TRBV11-2 with TRBJ2-6, with D uncertain. In germline, CDR1 is SGHAT, CDR2 FQNNGV. V was trimmed by 4 bases and J by 4 bases, leaving 8 bases between them. The length of the CDR3 is 14 residues. The CDR3 nucleotides are TGTGCCAGCAGCTATCCCTCAGGGGCCAACGTCCTGACTTTC. Its protein product is CASSYPSGANVLTF.

The chain recombines TRBV5-1 with TRBJ2-3; no clear D gene. V was trimmed by 4 bases and J by 0 bases, leaving 15 bases between them. This CDR3 has 16 residues. Looked up from germline, CDR1 is SGHRS and CDR2 is YFSETQ. This CDR3 is CASSPMSSQSTDTQYF. The CDR3 DNA follows: TGCGCCAGCAGCCCCATGAGCAGCCAGAGCACAGATACGCAGTATTTT.

This chain connects TRBV6-2 or TRBV6-3 to TRBJ2-1; maybe TRBD1 (5 bases). The length of the CDR3 is 11 residues. Trimming removed 6 bases at V and 7 bases at J, with 7 bases between. CDR1 and CDR2 (germline): MNHEY, SVGEGT. The CDR3 DNA reads TGTGCCAGCAGGGCAGGGAATGAGCAGTTCTTC. Translating gives CASRAGNEQFF.

The table lists this clonotype with a few counts. The chain combines TRBV29-1 with TRBJ2-2; 10 bases are shared with TRBD1. The germline gives CDR1 SQVTM, CDR2 ANQGSEA. The CDR3 extends over 16 amino acids. V lost 4 bases to trimming and J lost 2 bases; unmatched junction nucleotides: 7. The CDR3 coding sequence is TGCAGCGTTGTCGACAGGGGGCCTATAAACACCGGGGAGCTGTTTTTT. It encodes CSVVDRGPINTGELFF.

This clonotype was observed a few times. The chain is built from TRBV12-3 or TRBV12-4 and TRBJ1-2; 9 bases line up with TRBD1. This CDR3 has 15 residues. V lost 6 bases to trimming and J lost 3 bases; unmatched junction nucleotides: 8. As DNA, the CDR3 is TGTGCCAGCAGGGCCGGGACAGGGATGTACTATGGCTACACCTTC. This translates into CASRAGTGMYYGYTF.

This clonotype was observed many times. The chain uses TRBV30 and TRBJ1-3; D not resolved. Looked up from germline, CDR1 is GTSNPN and CDR2 is SVGIG (reference sequence). The V end was cut by 0 bases, the J end by 1 base, with 7 bases between. The CDR3 length is 14 residues. CDR3 protein: CAWSVKGSGNTIYF. As DNA, the CDR3 is TGTGCCTGGAGTGTAAAGGGATCTGGAAACACCATATATTTT.

This chain joins TRBV2 and TRBJ2-7; no firm D call. Germline V CDR1 and CDR2: SNHLY, FYNNEI. V lost 1 base to trimming and J lost 3 bases, with 7 bases between them. The CDR3 has 13 amino acids. CDR3 sequence (DNA): TGTGCCAGCAGTGAAGGTGGCCTCTACGAGCAGTACTTC. It yields the protein CASSEGGLYEQYF. The variable domain in full, with the rest retrieved from reference TRBV2 and TRBJ2-7, is EPEVTQTPSHQVTQMGQEVILRCVPISNHLYFYWYRQILGQKVEFLVSFYNNEISEKSEIFDDQFSVERPDGSNFTLKIRSTKLEDSAMYFCASSEGGLYEQYFGPGTRLTVT.

V and J are TRBV30 and TRBJ1-3; D not certain. Germline V lookup: CDR1 GTSNPN, CDR2 SVGIG (reference sequence). The V end was cut by 2 bases, the J end by 2 bases, with 13 bases between. This CDR3 spans 15 amino acids. The chain's CDR3 is CAWSISGHTGNTIYF. CDR3 nucleotides: TGTGCCTGGAGTATTTCGGGTCACACTGGAAACACCATATATTTT.

This clonotype was seen more than once but under ten times. The rearrangement uses TRBV7-8 and TRBJ2-4; D may be TRBD1 (6 bases). Germline V gene data show CDR1 as SGHVS and CDR2 as FQNEAQ. The CDR3 runs 14 residues. Trimming stripped 1 base from V and 8 bases from J, with 12 bases between. The CDR3 nucleotides read TGTGCCAGCAGCTTAGATAGTGGACAGTACATTCAGTACTTC. Translation: CASSLDSGQYIQYF.

This clonotype has a handful of counts. V is TRBV18 and J is TRBJ2-3; D is unclear. V gave up 4 bases and J gave up 2 bases, with 13 bases separating them. The germline CDR1 and CDR2 sequences are KGHSH and LQKENI. The CDR3 is made up of 15 amino acids. The CDR3 is CASSLQTIDTDTQYF. The CDR3 DNA reads TGTGCCAGCTCACTACAGACGATCGACACAGATACGCAGTATTTT.